This T cell receptor (beta chain) stems from a study of human T cells and chemical hapten exposure. This clonotype was detected only a few times. The V and J ends lost 3 bases and 9 bases respectively, with 9 bases between them. CDR1 is SQVTM, CDR2 ANQGSEA, per germline. This CDR3 has 11 residues. From the RACE reads, TCRdb called clonotypes with MiXCR, one entry per CDR3 protein. Found here are some 400,000 distinct CDR3 sequences, more than 4.5% of them singletons; the top ten hold 2% to 3%. Time point reported: pre-sensitization, week 0. Treatment noted: therapeutic diphenylcyclopropenone sensitization with weekly scalp DPC.

V is TRBV29-1 and J is TRBJ1-5; maybe TRBD1 (6 bases). This sequence originates from a woman aged 50 to 65 with alopecia areata. Some clones in this sample may be carry-over from other donors' samples. Here the sequenced sample was whole blood, taken in connection with sensitization to the hapten diphenylcyclopropenone (DPC). CDR3 residues: CSVEKGGPQHF. CDR3 DNA sequence: TGCAGCGTTGAGAAGGGGGGGCCCCAGCATTTT.